Below are 12 T cell receptor beta chains sequenced from a single sample in a study of technical replicates of blood from several donors. TCRdb's copy holds only in-frame clones and misses some; the assay was immunoSEQ multiplex PCR. The sample shows 55,000 to 80,000 clones, around 92% of them seen only once. Sequencing input: PBMCs. The receptors derive from a human donor in good health. Some clones in this sample may be carry-over from other donors' samples.

The chain uses TRBV5-6 and TRBJ2-7; TRBD1 aligns across 7 bases. The CDR3 consists of 14 residues. V lost 4 bases and J lost 2; bases outside the gene matches: 6. Looked up from germline, CDR1 is SGHDT and CDR2 is YYEEEE. Here the CDR3 DNA reads TGTGCCAGCAGCGGATGGGACAGAGCCTACGAGCAGTACTTC. Amino acid sequence: CASSGWDRAYEQYF.

The chain employs TRBV30 and TRBJ1-1; TRBD1 matches 7 bases. The CDR3 covers 14 residues. The V gene's germline CDR1 is GTSNPN and CDR2 SVGIG (reference sequence). V shed 0 bases and J 5 bases; nucleotides not matched to a gene: 6. DNA for the CDR3: TGTGCCTGGAGTGTAGGAGGGGGCTCGACTGAAGCTTTCTTT. Protein product: CAWSVGGGSTEAFF.

This rearrangement joins TRBV6-5 to TRBJ1-5; 7 bases agree with TRBD1. This CDR3 is 15 amino acids long. Germline V CDR1 and CDR2: MNHEY, SVGAGI. V gave up 2 bases and J gave up 5 bases; unmatched junction bases: 6. This CDR3 reads CASSYTTGTDQPQHF. The CDR3 nucleotides read TGTGCCAGCAGTTACACGACAGGGACGGATCAGCCCCAGCATTTT.

The rearrangement links TRBV15 to TRBJ2-7; 11 nucleotides line up with TRBD2. Trimming took 5 bases from V and 1 from J; bases not matched to a gene: 10. This CDR3 region has 17 residues. Per the germline V gene, CDR1 is LNHNV and CDR2 is YYDKDF (reference sequence). The CDR3 coding sequence is TGTGCCACCAGCTCTACCCCCGGGACTAGCGGTTCCTACGAGCAGTACTTC. This codes for CATSSTPGTSGSYEQYF.

This chain joins TRBV30 and TRBJ1-1; possibly TRBD1 for D (5 bases). This CDR3 contains 14 residues. Germline assignment: CDR1 GTSNPN and CDR2 SVGIG (reference sequence). Trimming left V 5 bases short and J 4 bases short, with 17 bases between. CDR3 sequence reads: CAWSGAGGGTEAFF. The CDR3 DNA reads TGTGCCTGGTCCGGAGCCGGGGGTGGCACTGAAGCTTTCTTT.

This chain connects TRBV18 to TRBJ1-1; D unclear. Germline V gene sequence: CDR1 KGHSH, CDR2 LQKENI. With 3 bases removed from V and 5 bases from J, the gap between germline ends came to 13 bases. The CDR3 runs 14 residues. In DNA form, the CDR3 reads TGTGCCAGCTCACCCGACATTGTCGTTACTGAAGCTTTCTTT. Translating gives CASSPDIVVTEAFF.

The chain recombines TRBV7-2 with TRBJ1-6; weak D call: TRBD1 (6 bases). From germline, CDR1 is SGHTA and CDR2 FQGNSA. V was cut by 1 base and J by 14 bases, with 21 bases left in between. The CDR3 covers 16 residues. The CDR3 sequence: CASSLVVAGAGITLHF. CDR3 bases: TGTGCCAGCAGCTTAGTAGTGGCAGGGGCAGGCATAACCCTCCACTTT.

The chain is built from TRBV19 and TRBJ2-5; the match to TRBD1 covers 8 bases. The CDR3 has 14 amino acids. Unmatched junction bases numbered 7, after V lost 7 bases and J lost 3 bases. In germline, CDR1 is LNHDA, CDR2 SQIVND (reference sequence). This CDR3 is CASTDRVGEETQYF. The DNA for the CDR3 is TGTGCCAGTACGGACAGGGTAGGTGAAGAGACCCAGTACTTC.

This clone was counted once. The rearrangement uses TRBV5-1 and TRBJ2-3; the match to TRBD2 covers 9 bases. CDR3 length: 17 amino acids. The germline gives CDR1 SGHRS, CDR2 YFSETQ. V dropped 3 bases and J dropped 2; count of bases not matched to a gene: 10. The CDR3 sequence is CASSSGLAKPTTDTQYF. The CDR3 region has the DNA TGCGCCAGCAGCTCGGGACTAGCCAAACCTACCACAGATACGCAGTATTTT.

The chain carries TRBV13 and TRBJ2-5; the match to TRBD2 covers 8 bases. Germline V gene lookup returns CDR1 PRHDT and CDR2 FYEKMQ (reference sequence). After removal of 1 base from V and 5 bases from J, the junction contained 6 bases not matched to a gene. There are 15 residues in the CDR3. For the CDR3, the DNA is TGTGCCAGCAGCTTAGCTCGGGAGGGCGGGGAGACCCAGTACTTC. Protein sequence: CASSLAREGGETQYF.

The chain has TRBV6-6 and TRBJ2-1, with 8 bases that match TRBD1. With 5 bases clipped from V and 7 bases from J, the junction kept 10 bases outside the gene matches. The CDR3 is made up of 15 amino acids. The germline V gene has CDR1 MNHNY and CDR2 SVGAGI (reference sequence). Written as DNA, the CDR3 is TGTGCCAGCAGTCCCAGGACAGGGATAAAGAATGAGCAGTTCTTC. This codes for CASSPRTGIKNEQFF.

This sequence joins TRBV10-3 and TRBJ2-5, with 8 bases identical to TRBD1. There are 15 residues in the CDR3. Germline CDR1 ENHRY, CDR2 SYGVKD. J gave up 1 base and V 4 bases, and 5 bases lay outside the gene matches. In nucleotides, the CDR3 is TGTGCCATCAGTGCGGGACAGGCCCTCCAAGAGACCCAGTACTTC. It yields the protein CAISAGQALQETQYF.